This T cell receptor beta chain was identified during a study of post-analysis software for immune sequencing data. Study overall: The study covered relapsing-remitting, secondary progressive and progressive-relapsing courses of multiple sclerosis. General observations from the study: Batch-mates among the samples co-clustered strongly by F measure. Significantly lower normalized Chao1 diversity was seen in multiple sclerosis patients than in controls. With TRBV5-6, TRBV5-1 and TRBV20-1 included, about five TRBV segments were more frequent in patients than in controls.

This clonotype appeared a few times. Its antigen is not identified. The junction differs from germline at one of its ends, possibly a read error. The library was made from cDNA and included unique molecular identifiers. From 1 to 10 million T cells, 400,000 to 500,000 cDNA molecules were obtained. Via MiXCR, TCRdb re-called the PCR reads, giving one row per CDR3 protein. The repertoire consists of about 800,000 distinct CDR3 sequences, with 25% to 30% occurring once and the leading ten covering around 0.56%. The CDR3 is 14 residues long. Germline CDR1 and CDR2: SGHDN and FVKESK. The sequenced material came from blood. The V call is TRBV14, the J call TRBJ2-1; weak D call: TRBD1 (5 bases). This sequence was found in a girl between 5 and 17 years old with multiple sclerosis. The CDR3 region is CASSKEDSYNEQFF. In DNA form, the CDR3 reads TGTGCCAGCAGCAAAGAAGACAGCTACAATGAGCAGTTCTTC.